This note documents a single T cell receptor beta chain sequence. Germline assignment: CDR1 LNHDA and CDR2 SQIVND (reference sequence). Trimming removed 8 bases at V and 2 bases at J, with 21 bases between. The CDR3 covers 16 residues. This entry belongs to a study of T cell changes during pregnancy in multiple sclerosis. This table comes from immunoSEQ multiplex PCR, and its TCRdb copy is limited to in-frame clones, with some not included. The sample has roughly 88,000 clones; roughly nine tenths are singletons. The rearrangement uses TRBV19 and TRBJ1-1; a possible D gene is TRBD1 (6 bases). Specimen: peripheral blood, collected in the first trimester of pregnancy. This TCR was recovered from a female donor with multiple sclerosis, enrolled in a pregnancy study. The CDR3 here is CASSKGGARGNTEAFF. The CDR3, as DNA: TGTGCCAGTTCCAAGGGGGGGGCAAGAGGAAACACTGAAGCTTTCTTT.